These T cell receptor beta chains were read from a single sample in a study of cytomegalovirus exposure and HLA in healthy donors. The data were produced by immunoSEQ multiplex PCR, yet TCRdb's version contains in-frame clones alone and is incomplete. The table includes fewer than 200,000 clones, approximately 81% detected once. The sample was PBMCs. The receptors come from a man aged 18 to 29 in good health and CMV-seronegative. Both conserved end residues are part of each CDR3. A D gene is named only where the DNA matches it firmly. A row's size may be missing; if present it is once, few, many or a size class.

TRBV4-1	TRBJ2-7	TRBD1	-	TGCGCCAGCAGCCATTCAGGGACAGGGGACACCGAGCAGTACTTC	CASSHSGTGDTEQYF
TRBV4-3	TRBJ2-7	-	-	TGCGCCAGCAGCCAAGGGGAGGACAGGTCCTACTACGAGCAGTACTTC	CASSQGEDRSYYEQYF
TRBV5-4	TRBJ2-7	-	-	TGTGCCAGCAGACCGGGAGGACAGGGCGGGCAGTACTTC	CASRPGGQGGQYF
TRBV27	TRBJ2-7	-	-	TGTGCCACTCAGCAGACCGCGGGCGCCAGGGAGGACGAGCAGTACTTC	CATQQTAGAREDEQYF
TRBV30	TRBJ1-5	TRBD1	-	TGTGCCTGGAGTGTAGGGGGCAAAGGGGTCAATCAGCCCCAGCATTTT	CAWSVGGKGVNQPQHF
TRBV6-1	TRBJ1-5	TRBD1	once	TGTGCCAGCAGTGAGGGGACAGGGGCGCGGCAGCCCCAGCATTTT	CASSEGTGARQPQHF
TRBV10-3	TRBJ2-7	TRBD1	-	TGTGCCATCAGCGCCGGGACAGGGGGTGTTCTATACGAGCAGTACTTC	CAISAGTGGVLYEQYF
TRBV7-2	TRBJ2-7	TRBD1	once	TGTGCCAGCAGCTTAGGGACAGGGTGGGGGGAGCAGTACTTC	CASSLGTGWGEQYF
TRBV5-8	TRBJ2-7	-	-	TGTGCCAGCAGCTTGGTGGCTAGCGATTACTACGAGCAGTACTTC	CASSLVASDYYEQYF
TRBV7-9	TRBJ1-5	-	-	TGTGCCAGCTCCATGGGAGGCAGCTATCAGCCCCAGCATTTT	CASSMGGSYQPQHF
TRBV7-9	TRBJ2-2	TRBD2	-	TGTGCCAGCAGCCAGATTAAACCTACTAGCGGGAGGGCCGCCGGGGAGCTGTTTTTT	CASSQIKPTSGRAAGELFF
TRBV30	TRBJ2-7	-	few	TGTGCCTGGAGTGTGGCATACGAGCAGTACTTC	CAWSVAYEQYF
TRBV11-2	TRBJ2-7	-	-	TGTGCCAGCAGCTTTTACGGTCCTGAGCAGTACTTC	CASSFYGPEQYF
TRBV15	TRBJ1-4	TRBD1	-	TGTGCCACCAGCTCCACCGGGACAGACCTTGAAAAACTGTTTTTT	CATSSTGTDLEKLFF
TRBV14	TRBJ2-7	TRBD2	-	TGTGCCAGCAGCCCGGTAGCGGGAGGGTACGAGCAGTACTTC	CASSPVAGGYEQYF
TRBV19	TRBJ1-5	TRBD1	-	TGTGCCAGTAGTCCCTACGCCGACAGGGCAGATCAGCCCCAGCATTTT	CASSPYADRADQPQHF
TRBV29-1	TRBJ2-7	TRBD1	once	TGCAGCGTTGAAAGCGGACAGGGGACCTACGAGCAGTACTTC	CSVESGQGTYEQYF
TRBV7-9	TRBJ1-5	TRBD1	-	TGTGCCAGCAGCTTAGGGGGACAGGGTGCGGATCAGCCCCAGCATTTT	CASSLGGQGADQPQHF
TRBV5-4	TRBJ2-7	-	-	TGTGCCAGCAGCTTGTCCACCTACGAGCAGTACTTC	CASSLSTYEQYF
TRBV5-1	TRBJ2-5	-	-	TGCGCCAGCAGCTTGGACGCTCGGCAAGAGACCCAGTACTTC	CASSLDARQETQYF
TRBV23-1	TRBJ2-5	-	-	TGCGCCAGCACGACTAGGAAGAAGACCCAGTACTTC	CASTTRKKTQYF
TRBV4-3	TRBJ2-3	TRBD2	-	TGCGCCAGCAGCCAAGAAAAGACTAGCGGAGCAAGGGATACGCAGTATTTT	CASSQEKTSGARDTQYF
TRBV2	TRBJ2-7	TRBD2	-	TGTGCCAGCCAAATCTCGACTAGCGGACGAGAGCAGTACTTC	CASQISTSGREQYF
TRBV6-6	TRBJ2-3	-	-	TGTGCCAGCAGTTACTCTATCGGGGAGCAAGATACGCAGTATTTT	CASSYSIGEQDTQYF
TRBV19	TRBJ1-5	TRBD1	-	TGTGCCAGTAGTGCCCGGACAGGGCCAAGCAATCAGCCCCAGCATTTT	CASSARTGPSNQPQHF
TRBV28	TRBJ2-7	TRBD2	once	TGTGCCAGCAGCCAACTAGCGGGGTACTACGAGCAGTACTTC	CASSQLAGYYEQYF
TRBV27	TRBJ2-3	TRBD2	-	TGTGCCAGCAGTTTAACTGGCCGGGGACTAGCGGGAGGCCATTTCACAGATACGCAGTATTTT	CASSLTGRGLAGGHFTDTQYF
TRBV4-2	TRBJ1-2	TRBD1	-	TGTGCCAGCAGCCAAGGATTGGACAGGAGCTATGGCTACACCTTC	CASSQGLDRSYGYTF